The clone carrying this T cell receptor beta chain appeared once. The antigen is undetermined. V was clipped by 5 bases and J by 5 bases; unmatched bases: 11. Germline-derived CDR1 and CDR2 are SGHVS and FQNEAQ. The CDR3 has 15 residues. These data originate in a study of OX40 agonist ivuxolimab in advanced cancers. Study findings and constraints: Averaged across samples, CD8+ T cells carried more expanded clones than CD4+ did.

TCRdb's table, derived via immunoSEQ multiplex PCR, lists solely in-frame clones and lacks some. Found here are tens of thousands of clones, just under 95% of them singletons; the top ten hold around 0.29%. The source was CD4+ or CD8+ T cells sorted from blood, collected in a trial of the OX40 agonist ivuxolimab. The sequence came from an adult with an advanced solid tumor such as melanoma, head and neck, liver or kidney cancer. The chain has TRBV7-8 and TRBJ2-7, with 8 bases lining up with TRBD1. Here the CDR3 DNA reads TGTGCCAGCAGCCTCAGGACCGGGACAGGTGACGAGCAGTACTTC. Its protein product is CASSLRTGTGDEQYF.